Presented here are 20 T cell receptor beta chains from one specimen sequenced in a study of Ad26.COV2.S vaccination and SARS-CoV-2 variants. Treatment reported: roughly 19 received Ad26.COV2.S at low or high dose, single or two shots; roughly 5 received placebo; per-sample allocation not given. The samples date from day 63 after the first vaccine or placebo injection. Data came from immunoSEQ multiplex PCR; TCRdb stores just in-frame clones and leaves some out. Among a few hundred thousand clones listed, 70% to 90% were seen once. The input for sequencing was peripheral blood, taken in a trial of Ad26.COV2.S vaccine versus placebo. The receptors were gathered from a person between 18 and 65 years old who received the Ad26.COV2.S COVID-19 vaccine or a placebo.

This chain joins TRBV15 and TRBJ2-1, with D possibly TRBD2 on 6 matching bases. Trimming took off 3 bases at V and 6 bases at J, with 21 bases between the two ends. The CDR3 is made up of 17 amino acids. Germline assignment: CDR1 LNHNV and CDR2 YYDKDF (reference sequence). The CDR3 DNA follows: TGTGCCACCAGCAGCGGGACTCCGGCCCGGACATTCAATGAGCAGTTCTTC. The encoded protein is CATSSGTPARTFNEQFF.

The chain joins TRBV5-1 to TRBJ2-5, with a possible D match to TRBD2 (5 bases). The CDR3 is made up of 17 amino acids. Trimming took 4 bases from V and 1 from J, leaving 20 bases between them. Per the germline V gene, CDR1 is SGHRS and CDR2 is YFSETQ. The CDR3 reads CASSPEVGVAVQETQYF. The CDR3, as DNA: TGCGCCAGCAGCCCGGAGGTTGGCGTGGCAGTCCAAGAGACCCAGTACTTC. The full variable domain, rest sourced from reference TRBV5-1 and TRBJ2-5, is KAGVTQTPRYLIKTRGQQVTLSCSPISGHRSVSWYQQTPGQGLQFLFEYFSETQRNKGNFPGRFSGRQFSNSRSEMNVSTLELGDSALYLCASSPEVGVAVQETQYFGPGTRLLVL.

The rearrangement links TRBV5-1 to TRBJ2-2; 15 nucleotides line up with TRBD2. V shed 4 bases and J 2 bases; nucleotides not matched to a gene: 3. The CDR3 has 17 amino acids. The germline CDR1 and CDR2 sequences are SGHRS and YFSETQ. Written as DNA, the CDR3 is TGCGCCAGCAGCCGGACTAGCGGGAGGGCAAACACCGGGGAGCTGTTTTTT. Amino acid sequence: CASSRTSGRANTGELFF.

V gene TRBV18 combines with J gene TRBJ1-1; no firm D call. The CDR3 is 14 residues long. CDR1 is KGHSH and CDR2 is LQKENI in the germline V gene. With 6 bases removed from V and 4 bases from J, the gap between germline ends came to 15 bases. CDR3 in amino acids: CASSQQRVVTEAFF. The CDR3, as DNA: TGTGCCAGCTCTCAACAAAGGGTGGTCACTGAAGCTTTCTTT.

The V and J genes are TRBV9 and TRBJ1-1; TRBD1 matches 9 bases. CDR3 length equals 17 residues. Germline loops: CDR1 SGDLS, CDR2 YYNGEE. The trim removed 0 bases at V and 9 bases at J, leaving 15 bases unmatched. The CDR3 loop reads CASSVAGDRGGQGKAFF. In DNA form, the CDR3 reads TGTGCCAGCAGCGTAGCCGGGGACCGTGGAGGACAGGGGAAAGCTTTCTTT.

The chain combines TRBV10-3 with TRBJ2-3; 8 bases match TRBD2. With V trimmed by 7 bases and J by 6 bases, 9 bases remained unmatched. Germline-derived CDR1 and CDR2 are ENHRY and SYGVKD. CDR3 length equals 14 residues. The CDR3 nucleotides are TGTGCCATCAAAAACGGGGGGGGCAGTGATACGCAGTATTTT. This encodes CAIKNGGGSDTQYF.

This chain joins TRBV5-8 and TRBJ2-7, with unresolved D. The CDR3 runs to 11 residues. V was shortened by 6 bases and J by 4 bases, with 8 bases between the two germline ends. From germline, CDR1 is SGHTS and CDR2 YDEGEE. The CDR3 DNA is TGTGCCAGCAACGGCAGGTACGAGCAGTACTTC. It yields the protein CASNGRYEQYF.

The chain combines TRBV28 with TRBJ2-7, with 7 bases that match TRBD2. The CDR3 is 14 amino acids. J lost 0 bases, V lost 7 bases, and 6 bases had no gene match. Germline-derived CDR1 and CDR2 are MDHEN and SYDVKM. CDR3 DNA sequence: TGTGCCAGCAAGGAGGGAGGGAGCTCCTACGAGCAGTACTTC. It encodes CASKEGGSSYEQYF.

This clone was observed once. The gene calls are TRBV4-2 and TRBJ2-7, with D hard to call. The V end was cut by 4 bases, the J end by 2 bases, with 21 bases between. The CDR3 has 17 amino acids. The germline CDR1 and CDR2 sequences are LGHNA and YNFKEQ. The CDR3 bases are TGTGCCAGCAGCCGACAACTTGGTGAGAGAACCCCCTACGAGCAGTACTTC. It specifies CASSRQLGERTPYEQYF.

The chain recombines TRBV18 with TRBJ1-2; 7 nucleotides agree with TRBD1. Germline V gene lookup returns CDR1 KGHSH and CDR2 LQKENI. The junction had 11 bases not matched to a gene; V was cut back by 2 bases and J by 8 bases. The CDR3 extends over 15 amino acids. The chain's CDR3 is CASSPEGGFQLGYTF. In DNA form, the CDR3 reads TGTGCCAGCTCACCAGAAGGGGGCTTTCAGTTGGGCTACACCTTC.

The gene calls are TRBV29-1 and TRBJ1-2; 7 bases match TRBD1. The V segment lost 6 bases and the J segment 8 bases; nucleotides outside the gene matches: 12. This CDR3 has 13 amino acids. In germline, CDR1 is SQVTM, CDR2 ANQGSEA. The CDR3 coding sequence is TGCAGCGTCACAACCGGCAGGGGGTACGGCTACACCTTC. Amino acid sequence: CSVTTGRGYGYTF.

This clone showed up just a few times. The chain couples TRBV18 to TRBJ2-1; 8 bases are shared with TRBD2. Germline V CDR1 and CDR2: KGHSH, LQKENI. The CDR3 is 15 amino acids. Trimming removed 5 bases from V and 7 bases from J; junction bases left unmatched: 10. CDR3 protein: CASSTTSGGWNEQFF. CDR3 DNA sequence: TGTGCCAGCTCAACAACTAGCGGAGGGTGGAATGAGCAGTTCTTC.

The CDR3 DNA follows: TGCGCCAGCAGCTGGGGGGCAGGGGCCACTGAAGCTTTCTTT. Protein sequence: CASSWGAGATEAFF. The chain uses TRBV5-1 and TRBJ1-1, with D possibly matching TRBD1 (6 bases). Germline loops: CDR1 SGHRS, CDR2 YFSETQ. The CDR3 contains 14 residues. V was shortened by 3 bases and J by 4 bases, with 13 bases between the two germline ends.

This chain links TRBV4-1 with TRBJ1-4, with 8 bases lining up with TRBD1. The CDR3 is 14 amino acids. J gave up 8 bases and V 4 bases, and 6 bases lay outside the gene matches. The germline V gene encodes CDR1 MGHRA and CDR2 YSYEKL. As DNA, the CDR3 is TGCGCCAGCAGCCTACAGGGGGTCGGGGAAAAACTGTTTTTT. Encoded protein: CASSLQGVGEKLFF.

A word on this clone: The same CDR3 is also encoded by other DNA sequences in this sample. The chain couples TRBV10-3 to TRBJ1-1, with a possible D match to TRBD1 (5 bases). V gave up 3 bases and J gave up 2 bases, with 7 bases separating them. Per the germline V gene, CDR1 is ENHRY and CDR2 is SYGVKD. This CDR3 comprises 13 residues. The CDR3: CAISEGTNTEAFF. The CDR3 nucleotides read TGTGCCATCAGTGAAGGGACTAACACTGAAGCTTTCTTT.

V and J are TRBV29-1 and TRBJ2-5; D gene unclear. Germline V gives CDR1 SQVTM, CDR2 ANQGSEA. The length of the CDR3 is 12 residues. Between the trimmed V and J ends, which lost 6 bases and 2 bases, there was a span of 10 bases. The CDR3 spells CSVGARQETQYF. The CDR3 DNA is TGCAGCGTCGGAGCTAGACAAGAGACCCAGTACTTC. Based on the CDR3 plus reference TRBV29-1 and TRBJ2-5, the full variable domain is SAVISQKPSRDICQRGTSLTIQCQVDSQVTMMFWYRQQPGQSLTLIATANQGSEATYESGFVIDKFPISRPNLTFSTLTVSNMSPEDSSIYLCSVGARQETQYFGPGTRLLVL.

The chain recombines TRBV12-3 or TRBV12-4 with TRBJ1-2; D not resolved. Trimming cost V 3 bases and J 6 bases, with 8 bases left between them. CDR3 length: 12 amino acids. CDR3 residues: CASSFQVDGYTF. For the CDR3, the DNA is TGTGCCAGCAGTTTCCAGGTGGATGGCTACACCTTC.

This chain connects TRBV7-2 to TRBJ2-2, with D perhaps assigned TRBD1 or TRBD2 (6 bases each). CDR3 size: 16 residues. Germline loops: CDR1 SGHTA, CDR2 FQGNSA. Trimming left V 5 bases short and J 1 base short, with 14 bases between. CDR3 coding DNA: TGTGCCAGCAGCGCCCGGGGGCTCCTGAACACCGGGGAGCTGTTTTTT. It specifies CASSARGLLNTGELFF.

The chain recombines TRBV3-1 (or the pseudogene TRBV3-2) with TRBJ1-2, with D maybe TRBD1 (5 bases). Trimming removed 4 bases at V and 4 bases at J, with 10 bases between. The germline CDR1 and CDR2 sequences are LGHDT and YNNKEL (reference sequence). This CDR3 region has 13 residues. The CDR3 loop reads CASSLEGAYGYTF. In DNA form, the CDR3 reads TGTGCCAGCAGCCTAGAAGGGGCCTATGGCTACACCTTC.

V usage is TRBV3-1 (or the pseudogene TRBV3-2) and J usage is TRBJ1-3; D uncertain. The CDR3 totals 14 residues. Germline V CDR1 and CDR2: LGHDT, YNNKEL (reference sequence). V was shortened by 7 bases and J by 0 bases, with 10 bases between the two germline ends. The CDR3 loop reads CASNEASSGNTIYF. CDR3 bases: TGTGCCAGCAACGAAGCGAGCTCTGGAAACACCATATATTTT.